The 25 T cell receptor beta chains reported below all come from one sample, sequenced in a study of metastatic and nonmetastatic thyroid tumors. Thyroid surgery had not been preceded by any treatment in any patient. TCRdb reprocessed the PCR reads using MiXCR. Of more than 20,000 clones detected, 35% to 45% appear once; the ten largest clones hold around a fifth. Sequencing was done on a sample of blood. These receptors all stem from a male donor with papillary thyroid cancer or a benign thyroid nodule (not recorded which). Some clones in this sample may be carry-over from other donors' samples.

The CDR3 loop is CASSLIRETDTQYF. DNA of the CDR3: TGTGCCAGCAGCTTGATTCGGGAAACAGATACGCAGTATTTT. V is TRBV5-8 and J is TRBJ2-3, with a tentative D call TRBD2 (5 bases). This CDR3 comprises 14 residues. CDR1 is SGHTS, CDR2 YDEGEE, per germline. With 1 base removed from V and 3 bases from J, the gap between germline ends came to 9 bases. Drawing the rest from reference TRBV5-8 and TRBJ2-3, the complete variable domain is EAGVTQSPTHLIKTRGQQATLRCSPISGHTSVYWYQQALGLGLQFLLWYDEGEERNRGNFPPRFSGRQFPNYSSELNVNALELEDSALYLCASSLIRETDTQYFGPGTRLTVL.

This clone is labeled as medium-sized. V and J are TRBV11-2 and TRBJ2-7; 8 bases fit TRBD1. V shed 0 bases, J shed 2 bases, and the junction held 9 bases outside the gene matches. Germline CDR1 is SGHAT and CDR2 is FQNNGV. The CDR3 has 17 residues. Written as DNA, the CDR3 is TGTGCCAGCAGCTTAGAGGGCCCCTCGACAGGGGCCTACGAGCAGTACTTC. As protein: CASSLEGPSTGAYEQYF.

This clone came up many times. The chain employs TRBV24-1 and TRBJ1-5; D remains ambiguous. The CDR3 extends over 12 amino acids. Germline CDR1 reads KGHDR; CDR2 reads SFDVKD. The ends were cut back, 1 base at V and 7 bases at J, with 4 bases in the middle. As DNA, the CDR3 is TGTGCCACCAGTGATTTTGGCCAGCCCCAGCATTTT. As protein: CATSDFGQPQHF.

In this sample, this clone turned up many times. V is TRBV14 and J is TRBJ2-7, with D uncertain. The germline gives CDR1 SGHDN, CDR2 FVKESK. V lost 1 base to trimming and J lost 5 bases, with 15 bases between them. This CDR3 is built from 15 residues. The CDR3 DNA reads TGTGCCAGCAGCCAAGGACTGAATAAGGTCAACGAGCAGTACTTC. Residues: CASSQGLNKVNEQYF.

This clone was counted ten times or more. The chain has TRBV7-2 and TRBJ1-3, with TRBD1 matching over 11 bases. CDR1 is SGHTA, CDR2 FQGNSA, per germline. The junction had 9 bases not matched to a gene; V was cut back by 7 bases and J by 13 bases. This CDR3 comprises 13 residues. CDR3 residues: CASTGTGGLGIYF. The DNA for the CDR3 is TGTGCCAGCACCGGGACAGGGGGTTTGGGTATATATTTT. Based on the CDR3 plus reference TRBV7-2 and TRBJ1-3, the full variable domain is GAGVSQSPSNKVTEKGKDVELRCDPISGHTALYWYRQSLGQGLEFLIYFQGNSAPDKSGLPSDRFSAERTGGSVSTLTIQRTQQEDSAVYLCASTGTGGLGIYFGEGSWLTVV.

This clone is medium-sized (0.01 to 0.1%) by share. The chain joins TRBV6-1 to TRBJ2-5; 8 bases map to TRBD2. V lost 5 bases and J lost 0; bases outside the gene matches: 11. The CDR3 runs to 17 residues. CDR1 is MNHNS, CDR2 SASEGT, per germline. DNA for the CDR3: TGTGCCAGCAGTTCTCAATTTAGCGGGAAGAACCAAGAGACCCAGTACTTC. Its protein product is CASSSQFSGKNQETQYF.

A word on this clone: This sequence may be a read error, since a much larger clone differs from it by one base. Other nucleotide sequences in the sample specify the same CDR3. V and J are TRBV7-2 and TRBJ2-7; no firm D call. Per germline, CDR1 SGHTA and CDR2 FQGNSA. This CDR3 has 14 residues. V lost 0 bases and J lost 5, with 11 bases in between. CDR3 coding DNA: TGTGCCAGCAGCTTAGCGGCAGGTGCTAACGAGCAGTACTTC. Its translation: CASSLAAGANEQYF.

This chain connects TRBV19 to TRBJ2-1; 7 bases map to TRBD2. CDR1 is LNHDA, CDR2 SQIVND, per germline (reference sequence). V was pared by 2 bases and J by 3 bases, with 1 base of the junction left unmatched. The CDR3 has 14 residues. The CDR3 reads CASSILADYNEQFF. The DNA of the CDR3 is TGTGCCAGTAGTATACTAGCGGACTACAATGAGCAGTTCTTC.

Here the CDR3 reads CASSQAPVDTQYF. CDR3 coding DNA: TGCGCCAGCAGCCAAGCACCCGTGGATACGCAGTATTTT. V is TRBV4-1 and J is TRBJ2-3, with D hard to call. V lost 1 base to trimming and J lost 6 bases, with 8 bases between them. Germline-derived CDR1 and CDR2 are MGHRA and YSYEKL. The CDR3 is 13 residues long.

This clone was found many times. The CDR3 ends on some other residue instead of the conserved phenylalanine or tryptophan, so this is likely a read error. This chain joins TRBV11-3 and TRBJ2-1; D is ambiguous. Trimming cost V 1 base and J 2 bases, with 3 bases left between them. In germline, CDR1 is SGHNT, CDR2 YENEEA. The CDR3 has 13 amino acids. DNA of the CDR3: TGTGCCAGCAGCTTAGCAGCCTACAATGAGCAGTTCGTC. Its translation: CASSLAAYNEQFV.

CDR3 region: CSASGGRNSPLHF. In DNA form, the CDR3 reads TGCAGTGCTAGCGGTGGAAGGAATTCACCCCTCCACTTT. The chain employs TRBV20-1 and TRBJ1-6; D is uncertain. Germline CDR1 reads DFQATT; CDR2 reads SNEGSKA (reference sequence). The ends were cut back, 3 bases at V and 7 bases at J, with 10 bases in the middle. The CDR3 has 13 amino acids.

The sample holds many counts of this clone. The rearrangement joins TRBV18 to TRBJ2-2; 11 bases fit TRBD1. The CDR3 is made up of 16 amino acids. The junction had 6 bases not matched to a gene; V was cut back by 5 bases and J by 4 bases. In germline, CDR1 is KGHSH, CDR2 LQKENI. The CDR3 spells CASSGQGAPGTGELFF. DNA for the CDR3: TGTGCCAGCTCAGGACAGGGGGCGCCGGGCACCGGGGAGCTGTTTTTT.

This clone is labeled medium-sized. The chain links TRBV4-1 to TRBJ2-7, with a tentative D call TRBD2 (6 bases). CDR3 length equals 13 residues. Germline CDR1 reads MGHRA; CDR2 reads YSYEKL. Trimming left V 4 bases short and J 5 bases short, with 12 bases between. CDR3 residues: CASSLRDSDEQYF. CDR3 coding DNA: TGCGCCAGCAGCCTGCGGGACTCGGACGAGCAGTACTTC.

V is TRBV30 and J is TRBJ2-1, with D hard to call. The ends were cut back, 1 base at V and 4 bases at J, with 2 bases in the middle. The length of the CDR3 is 11 residues. Germline CDR1 reads GTSNPN; CDR2 reads SVGIG (reference sequence). In DNA, the CDR3 is TGTGCCTGGAGTGATTACAATGAGCAGTTCTTC. The encoded protein is CAWSDYNEQFF.

Many counts were recorded for this clone. The V and J genes are TRBV19 and TRBJ1-1; D call uncertain. In germline, CDR1 is LNHDA, CDR2 SQIVND (reference sequence). This CDR3 has 13 residues. The V and J ends lost 5 bases and 0 bases respectively, with 7 bases between them. Here the CDR3 reads CASSQIMNTEAFF. DNA of the CDR3: TGTGCCAGTAGTCAGATCATGAACACTGAAGCTTTCTTT.

At least ten counts were recorded for this clone. V usage is TRBV10-3 and J usage is TRBJ2-3, with D perhaps TRBD2 (5 bases). Trimming removed 11 bases from V and 0 bases from J, with 12 bases in between. Per germline, CDR1 ENHRY and CDR2 SYGVKD. There are 13 residues in the CDR3. The CDR3 region has the DNA TGTGCCTACGGACTTACTAGCACAGATACGCAGTATTTT. It encodes CAYGLTSTDTQYF.

V gene TRBV30 combines with J gene TRBJ1-6; D call uncertain. This CDR3 contains 13 residues. Deletions cut 3 bases from V and 6 bases from J, with 9 bases between. Germline-derived CDR1 and CDR2 are GTSNPN and SVGIG (reference sequence). The CDR3 DNA reads as TGTGCCTGGAGAGCACAGCCTAATTCACCCCTCCACTTT. This sequence encodes CAWRAQPNSPLHF.

The V call is TRBV7-2, the J call TRBJ2-7, with a tentative D call TRBD1 (5 bases). This CDR3 has 14 residues. The V end lost 5 bases, the J end lost 0 bases, and 11 bases lay between the germline ends. Germline V gene sequence: CDR1 SGHTA, CDR2 FQGNSA. CDR3 in DNA: TGTGCCAGCAGCAAATCAGGGTACTCCTACGAGCAGTACTTC. The encoded protein is CASSKSGYSYEQYF.

The sample holds many counts of this clone. This chain joins TRBV29-1 and TRBJ2-5; TRBD2 aligns across 8 bases. Unmatched junction bases numbered 8, after V lost 6 bases and J lost 5 bases. The germline gives CDR1 SQVTM, CDR2 ANQGSEA. The CDR3 length is 13 residues. The CDR3 reads CSVGGGVRETQYF. CDR3 coding DNA: TGCAGCGTCGGGGGGGGAGTTCGGGAGACCCAGTACTTC.

This clone is medium-sized (0.01 to 0.1%) in the sample. The rearrangement links TRBV28 to TRBJ2-2; D not resolved. V lost 2 bases and J lost 1, with 2 bases in between. In germline, CDR1 is MDHEN, CDR2 SYDVKM. The length of the CDR3 is 13 residues. CDR3: CASSLQNTGELFF. DNA of the CDR3: TGTGCCAGCAGTTTACAGAACACCGGGGAGCTGTTTTTT.

The CDR3, as DNA: TGCGCCAGCAGCCAGGGACTAGCGGGAGGCTCCTCCTACAATGAGCAGTTCTTC. The encoded protein is CASSQGLAGGSSYNEQFF. This chain links TRBV4-1 with TRBJ2-1, with 15 bases fitting TRBD2. Germline V gene data show CDR1 as MGHRA and CDR2 as YSYEKL. V trimming: 3 bases; J trimming: 0 bases; junction bases outside the gene matches: 3. This CDR3 is 18 amino acids long.

Only one count was recorded for this clone. The chain uses TRBV18 and TRBJ1-3; no clear D gene. V was trimmed by 3 bases and J by 4 bases, leaving 13 bases between them. Per germline, CDR1 KGHSH and CDR2 LQKENI. The CDR3 runs 15 residues. CDR3 protein: CASSPPKGSGNTIYF. In DNA form, the CDR3 reads TGTGCCAGCTCACCTCCCAAGGGCTCCGGAAACACCATATATTTT.

This chain joins TRBV4-1 and TRBJ2-7, with D perhaps assigned TRBD1 or TRBD2 (5 bases each). The CDR3 length is 14 residues. Germline V gene lookup returns CDR1 MGHRA and CDR2 YSYEKL. V lost 3 bases and J 0 bases, leaving 9 bases between the germline ends. This chain's CDR3 is CASSQGRSSYEQYF. In DNA form, the CDR3 reads TGCGCCAGCAGCCAGGGACGGAGCTCCTACGAGCAGTACTTC.

By sample share, this clone is medium-sized (0.01 to 0.1%). CDR3 sequence: CASSEGRTNYGYTF. The CDR3 DNA is TGTGCCAGTAGTGAAGGACGGACTAACTATGGCTACACCTTC. This chain uses TRBV19 with TRBJ1-2; D is undetermined. Germline V gives CDR1 LNHDA, CDR2 SQIVND (reference sequence). The CDR3 has 14 amino acids. The V end was cut by 5 bases, the J end by 0 bases, with 10 bases between.

The chain is built from TRBV11-2 and TRBJ2-7, with 7 bases lining up with TRBD2. The V segment lost 1 base and the J segment 4 bases; nucleotides outside the gene matches: 4. The CDR3 totals 14 residues. Germline CDR1 reads SGHAT; CDR2 reads FQNNGV. The CDR3 loop is CASSLGLADYEQYF. In DNA form, the CDR3 reads TGTGCCAGCAGCTTAGGGCTAGCGGATTACGAGCAGTACTTC.